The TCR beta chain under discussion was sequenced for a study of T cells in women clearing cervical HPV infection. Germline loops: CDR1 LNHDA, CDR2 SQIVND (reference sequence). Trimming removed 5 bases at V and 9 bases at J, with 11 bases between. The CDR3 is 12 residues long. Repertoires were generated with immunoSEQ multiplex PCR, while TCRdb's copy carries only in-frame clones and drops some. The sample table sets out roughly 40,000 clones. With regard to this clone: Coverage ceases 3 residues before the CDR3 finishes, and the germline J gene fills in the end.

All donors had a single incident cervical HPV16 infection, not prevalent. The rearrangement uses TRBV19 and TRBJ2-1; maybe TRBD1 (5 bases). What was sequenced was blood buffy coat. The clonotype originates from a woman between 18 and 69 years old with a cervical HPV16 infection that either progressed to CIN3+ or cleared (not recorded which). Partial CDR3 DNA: TGTGCCAGTAGTGATTACAGGACTGAG. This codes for CASSDYRTE. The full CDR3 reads CASSDYRTEQFF.